Following are 20 T cell receptor beta chains from one sample sequenced in a study of CD8+ T cells in alopecia areata. cDNA prepared by RNA extraction and subsequent reverse transcription served as the template for sequencing. Repertoires were generated with immunoSEQ multiplex PCR, while TCRdb's copy carries only in-frame clones and drops some. The table has about 210,000 clones, roughly two fifths seen once; the top ten hold 2% to 3%. Regarding treatment: oral pan-JAK inhibitor, 5-10 mg twice daily. Here the sequenced sample was CD4+ T cells sorted from blood, taken at roughly week 36, from a patient treated with tofacitinib. These receptors were taken from a human donor with alopecia areata.

The chain employs TRBV10-3 and TRBJ2-3; D not certain. Per the germline V gene, CDR1 is ENHRY and CDR2 is SYGVKD. Trimming took off 4 bases at V and 3 bases at J, with 8 bases between the two ends. This CDR3 comprises 13 residues. DNA of the CDR3: TGTGCCATCAGTGGTCCGCAGACAGATACGCAGTATTTT. Translating gives CAISGPQTDTQYF.

This rearrangement joins TRBV6-5 to TRBJ2-3; D is ambiguous. The ends were cut back, 8 bases at V and 0 bases at J, with 12 bases in the middle. This CDR3 is 14 amino acids long. Germline V gene sequence: CDR1 MNHEY, CDR2 SVGAGI. The CDR3 here is CASSLARSTDTQYF. Written as DNA, the CDR3 is TGTGCCAGCTCTTTGGCCAGAAGCACAGATACGCAGTATTTT.

In this sample, this clone turned up a few times. The CDR3 is CSVGTVLTGELFF. The DNA of the CDR3 is TGCAGCGTTGGGACTGTACTAACCGGGGAGCTGTTTTTT. This chain links TRBV29-1 with TRBJ2-2, with D possibly TRBD2 on 5 matching bases. V shed 4 bases and J shed 5 bases, with 11 bases lying between them. The CDR3 consists of 13 residues. Germline V gives CDR1 SQVTM, CDR2 ANQGSEA.

This clone was seen ten or more times. The J gene is TRBJ2-7, the V gene TRBV30; D might be TRBD2 (6 bases). Germline V CDR1 and CDR2: GTSNPN, SVGIG (reference sequence). V lost 2 bases, J lost 0 bases, and 14 bases lay in between. The CDR3 consists of 15 residues. The CDR3 coding sequence is TGTGCCTGGAGTCCCCCCGGGAGAAACTCCTACGAGCAGTACTTC. Its protein product is CAWSPPGRNSYEQYF.

The chain uses TRBV5-1 and TRBJ2-4; no definite D call. V was clipped by 0 bases and J by 0 bases, with 10 bases between them. The CDR3 totals 16 residues. Looked up from germline, CDR1 is SGHRS and CDR2 is YFSETQ. The CDR3 sequence is CASSLVAGVAKNIQYF. CDR3 in DNA: TGCGCCAGCAGCTTGGTCGCAGGAGTAGCCAAAAACATTCAGTACTTC. Based on the CDR3 plus reference TRBV5-1 and TRBJ2-4, the full variable domain is KAGVTQTPRYLIKTRGQQVTLSCSPISGHRSVSWYQQTPGQGLQFLFEYFSETQRNKGNFPGRFSGRQFSNSRSEMNVSTLELGDSALYLCASSLVAGVAKNIQYFGAGTRLSVL.

The chain links TRBV9 to TRBJ2-2; D not certain. Deletions cut 0 bases from V and 5 bases from J, with 11 bases between. The CDR3 covers 15 residues. Per germline, CDR1 SGDLS and CDR2 YYNGEE. CDR3 loop: CASSVANSPTGELFF. CDR3 coding DNA: TGTGCCAGCAGCGTAGCTAACTCGCCGACCGGGGAGCTGTTTTTT.

The chain links TRBV20-1 to TRBJ2-5, with a weak D call TRBD1 (6 bases). The germline gives CDR1 DFQATT, CDR2 SNEGSKA (reference sequence). The CDR3 runs 11 residues. V lost 7 bases, J lost 1 base, and 7 bases lay in between. In nucleotides, the CDR3 is TGCAGTGGACAGGTCCAAGAGACCCAGTACTTC. Its translation is CSGQVQETQYF.

This clone was counted only a few times. V and J are TRBV29-1 and TRBJ2-1; 12 bases are shared with TRBD2. Per germline, CDR1 SQVTM and CDR2 ANQGSEA. V shed 5 bases and J 0 bases; nucleotides not matched to a gene: 2. The CDR3 spans 15 residues. The CDR3 sequence: CSVTSGRSSYNEQFF. The CDR3 region has the DNA TGCAGCGTTACTAGCGGGAGGAGCTCCTACAATGAGCAGTTCTTC.

This clone was seen more than once but under ten times. The genes are TRBV29-1 and TRBJ1-1; maybe TRBD1 (5 bases). The CDR3 runs to 12 residues. Trimming cost V 4 bases and J 4 bases, with 10 bases left between them. Per the germline V gene, CDR1 is SQVTM and CDR2 is ANQGSEA. The chain's CDR3 is CSVAQGGTEAFF. The DNA for the CDR3 is TGCAGCGTTGCCCAGGGTGGCACTGAAGCTTTCTTT.

The chain carries TRBV29-1 and TRBJ2-7; unclear D gene. CDR1 and CDR2 from the germline V gene are SQVTM and ANQGSEA. Trimming cost V 4 bases and J 0 bases, with 7 bases left between them. The CDR3 spans 12 residues. CDR3 residues: CSVGFPSYEQYF. The CDR3 DNA follows: TGCAGCGTTGGTTTTCCCTCCTACGAGCAGTACTTC.

In DNA form, the CDR3 reads TGTGCCAGCTCAGATGCCTGGAGCAATCAGCCCCAGCATTTT. It yields the protein CASSDAWSNQPQHF. The chain recombines TRBV18 with TRBJ1-5, with no clear D. Trimming removed 5 bases at V and 1 base at J, with 9 bases between. The CDR3 is 14 amino acids. From germline, CDR1 is KGHSH and CDR2 LQKENI.

The chain has TRBV29-1 and TRBJ2-7, with TRBD1 as a possible D gene (6 bases). V lost 4 bases and J 2 bases, leaving 9 bases between the germline ends. CDR3 length: 12 amino acids. Germline V lookup: CDR1 SQVTM, CDR2 ANQGSEA. The CDR3 DNA follows: TGCAGCGTTGCAAAGGGGGCCTACGAGCAGTACTTC. Translating gives CSVAKGAYEQYF.

This rearrangement joins TRBV5-4 to TRBJ2-2; D remains unclear. Trimming pared 4 bases from V and 0 bases from J, leaving 10 bases between. Germline CDR1 reads SGHNT; CDR2 reads YYREEE (reference sequence). CDR3 length: 15 residues. This CDR3 reads CASSVGPTNTGELFF. CDR3 DNA sequence: TGTGCCAGCAGCGTAGGCCCCACGAACACCGGGGAGCTGTTTTTT.

This clone was found a few times. This chain links TRBV7-6 with TRBJ1-1, with TRBD1 as a possible D gene (5 bases). The V gene's germline CDR1 is SGHVS and CDR2 FNYEAQ. V was pared by 5 bases and J by 4 bases, with 20 bases between. CDR3 size: 16 residues. The CDR3 region is CASSPSTAVFGTEAFF. The CDR3 nucleotides are TGTGCCAGCAGCCCCTCGACAGCGGTGTTCGGCACTGAAGCTTTCTTT. The full variable domain, in which reference TRBV7-6 and TRBJ1-1 provide the parts outside the CDR3, is GAGVSQSPRYKVTKRGQDVALRCDPISGHVSLYWYRQALGQGPEFLTYFNYEAQQDKSGLPNDRFSAERPEGSISTLTIQRTEQRDSAMYRCASSPSTAVFGTEAFFGQGTRLTVV.

There are a few counts of this clone. This chain uses TRBV6-1 with TRBJ2-7; 10 nucleotides match TRBD2. This CDR3 is 15 amino acids long. Trimming took 0 bases from V and 3 from J; bases not matched to a gene: 2. CDR1 is MNHNS and CDR2 is SASEGT in the germline V gene. Written as DNA, the CDR3 is TGTGCCAGCAGTGAAGCTAGCGGGAGGCGCTACGAGCAGTACTTC. It encodes CASSEASGRRYEQYF.

This rearrangement joins TRBV5-1 to TRBJ2-7; weak D call: TRBD2 (6 bases). Germline V gene lookup returns CDR1 SGHRS and CDR2 YFSETQ. V shed 4 bases and J shed 0 bases, with 11 bases lying between them. The CDR3 loop spans 14 amino acids. The DNA for the CDR3 is TGCGCCAGCAGCCTGGACTACTACTCCTACGAGCAGTACTTC. This encodes CASSLDYYSYEQYF.

The CDR3: CASSTRGGSLYEQYF. The CDR3 nucleotides are TGTGCCAGCAGTACCCGGGGCGGGAGCTTGTACGAGCAGTACTTC. V is TRBV28 and J is TRBJ2-7, with 7 bases identical to TRBD2. CDR3 size: 15 residues. Germline-derived CDR1 and CDR2 are MDHEN and SYDVKM. Trimming took 5 bases from V and 4 from J; bases not matched to a gene: 11. The full variable domain, its missing parts supplied by reference TRBV28 and TRBJ2-7, is DVKVTQSSRYLVKRTGEKVFLECVQDMDHENMFWYRQDPGLGLRLIYFSYDVKMKEKGDIPEGYSVSREKKERFSLILESASTNQTSMYLCASSTRGGSLYEQYFGPGTRLTVT.

The chain is built from TRBV11-2 and TRBJ2-3; D is ambiguous. CDR1 is SGHAT, CDR2 FQNNGV, per germline. V shed 2 bases and J shed 0 bases, with 6 bases lying between them. The CDR3 extends over 14 amino acids. The CDR3 spells CASSLRSSTDTQYF. The CDR3 region has the DNA TGTGCCAGCAGCTTAAGGTCCAGCACAGATACGCAGTATTTT.

The V and J genes are TRBV5-1 and TRBJ2-7, with TRBD1 identical over 9 bases. Trimming cost V 6 bases and J 4 bases; bases outside gene matches: 8. Germline CDR1 is SGHRS and CDR2 is YFSETQ. The length of the CDR3 is 14 residues. CDR3 bases: TGCGCCAGCACCCTGACAGGGGGTAGGTACGAGCAGTACTTC. Its translation is CASTLTGGRYEQYF.

The chain is built from TRBV30 and TRBJ2-2; 8 bases fit TRBD2. The CDR3 loop spans 17 amino acids. Trimming took 4 bases from V and 0 from J; bases not matched to a gene: 10. Germline V lookup: CDR1 GTSNPN, CDR2 SVGIG (reference sequence). Here the CDR3 DNA reads TGTGCCTGGACCCCCGTTGGGGGACTAGCGAACACCGGGGAGCTGTTTTTT. It encodes CAWTPVGGLANTGELFF.